The 27 T cell receptor beta chains presented below share a single source sample, sequenced in a study of T cell responses to AZD1222 COVID-19 vaccine. TCRdb's table, derived via immunoSEQ multiplex PCR, lists solely in-frame clones and lacks some. The repertoire consists of roughly 120,000 clones, with more than 75% occurring once and the leading ten covering less than 4%. The material sequenced was peripheral blood, taken 28 days after the second AZD1222 dose. All receptors come from an adult who received the AZD1222 COVID-19 vaccine.

The V call is TRBV7-3, the J call TRBJ2-5; D unclear. The germline CDR1 and CDR2 sequences are SGHTA and FQGTGA. V shed 1 base and J shed 5 bases, with 5 bases lying between them. CDR3 length: 12 amino acids. The CDR3 DNA is TGTGCCAGCAGCTTAAGTGGCGAGACCCAGTACTTC. This codes for CASSLSGETQYF.

The gene calls are TRBV4-1 and TRBJ2-1, with 9 bases identical to TRBD1. The CDR3 totals 17 residues. Germline lookup yields CDR1 MGHRA and CDR2 YSYEKL. V was pared by 5 bases and J by 3 bases, with 11 bases of the junction left unmatched. The CDR3 region is CASSSKWGTGLYNEQFF. In DNA, the CDR3 is TGCGCCAGCAGCTCTAAGTGGGGGACAGGGCTCTACAATGAGCAGTTCTTC.

The CDR3 loop reads CASRVDYEQYF. The DNA for the CDR3 is TGTGCCAGCAGAGTTGATTACGAGCAGTACTTC. V and J are TRBV28 and TRBJ2-7, with D unresolved. The V end lost 6 bases, the J end lost 4 bases, and 7 bases lay between the germline ends. This CDR3 is built from 11 residues. The germline gives CDR1 MDHEN, CDR2 SYDVKM.

Comment on this clone: A junction boundary mismatches the germline segment, possibly from a read error. The J gene is TRBJ1-2, the V gene TRBV14, with D possibly matching TRBD1 (5 bases). Germline V gene lookup returns CDR1 SGHDN and CDR2 FVKESK. The CDR3 contains 14 residues. The CDR3 nucleotides are TGTGCCAGCAGCGAAGAGGGGTGGGGGTATGGCTACACCTTC. As protein: CASSEEGWGYGYTF.

The rearrangement uses TRBV5-4 and TRBJ1-1; 8 bases line up with TRBD1. Germline values: CDR1 SGHNT, CDR2 YYREEE (reference sequence). V trimming: 1 base; J trimming: 6 bases; junction bases outside the gene matches: 8. The CDR3 is made up of 15 amino acids. In DNA form, the CDR3 reads TGTGCCAGCAGCTTGTTGGTAGACAGGGGCGCTGAAGCTTTCTTT. This encodes CASSLLVDRGAEAFF.

The chain combines TRBV19 with TRBJ2-3; no reliable D call. The germline V gene has CDR1 LNHDA and CDR2 SQIVND (reference sequence). The CDR3 runs 14 residues. V was clipped by 7 bases and J by 0 bases, with 11 bases between them. CDR3 in DNA: TGTGCCAGTAAGGCAAGTTTTAGCACAGATACGCAGTATTTT. Translated, it gives CASKASFSTDTQYF.

The chain uses TRBV7-2 and TRBJ1-1; D ambiguous. The V end lost 1 base, the J end lost 5 bases, and 11 bases lay between the germline ends. CDR3 size: 14 residues. Per germline, CDR1 SGHTA and CDR2 FQGNSA. The CDR3, as DNA: TGTGCCAGCAGCTTAGTGTGGGATTTGACTGAAGCTTTCTTT. Its translation: CASSLVWDLTEAFF.

Only one count was recorded for this clone. The chain is built from TRBV20-1 and TRBJ2-7; TRBD2 matches 7 bases. The CDR3 loop spans 13 amino acids. V was clipped by 3 bases and J by 6 bases; unmatched bases: 8. The germline gives CDR1 DFQATT, CDR2 SNEGSKA (reference sequence). Here the CDR3 reads CSASWGVAGEQYF. DNA of the CDR3: TGCAGTGCTAGTTGGGGGGTAGCGGGCGAGCAGTACTTC.

This sequence joins TRBV10-3 and TRBJ1-4, with a tentative D call TRBD1 (6 bases). This CDR3 spans 14 amino acids. Per the germline V gene, CDR1 is ENHRY and CDR2 is SYGVKD. V was clipped by 3 bases and J by 8 bases, with 13 bases between them. In DNA form, the CDR3 reads TGTGCCATCAGTGACCTAAGGGGGAGAGAAAAACTGTTTTTT. Translation gives CAISDLRGREKLFF.

V and J are TRBV27 and TRBJ2-1; D may be TRBD1 (5 bases). The CDR3 runs 12 residues. The ends were cut back, 7 bases at V and 5 bases at J, with 9 bases in the middle. CDR1 and CDR2 from the germline V gene are MNHEY and SMNVEV (reference sequence). This CDR3 is CASNRNNNEQFF. The CDR3 DNA reads as TGTGCCAGCAACAGGAATAACAATGAGCAGTTCTTC.

This clone was recorded a few times. The chain recombines TRBV7-9 with TRBJ2-1; D may be TRBD1 (5 bases). The V gene's germline CDR1 is SEHNR and CDR2 FQNEAQ (reference sequence). V lost 3 bases and J 6 bases, leaving 12 bases between the germline ends. The CDR3 covers 14 residues. CDR3 residues: CASSFPGRANEQFF. The CDR3 DNA reads as TGTGCCAGCAGCTTTCCCGGCAGGGCCAATGAGCAGTTCTTC.

This chain uses TRBV5-6 with TRBJ1-5, with D perhaps TRBD1 (6 bases). The CDR3 is 17 residues long. The ends were cut back, 2 bases at V and 2 bases at J, with 17 bases in the middle. Germline V CDR1 and CDR2: SGHDT, YYEEEE. The chain's CDR3 is CASSFRTAGAGNQPQHF. As DNA, the CDR3 is TGTGCCAGCAGCTTCCGGACGGCAGGGGCAGGCAATCAGCCCCAGCATTTT. The complete variable domain, with remaining parts taken from reference TRBV5-6 and TRBJ1-5, reads DAGVTQSPTHLIKTRGQQVTLRCSPKSGHDTVSWYQQALGQGPQFIFQYYEEEERQRGNFPDRFSGHQFPNYSSELNVNALLLGDSALYLCASSFRTAGAGNQPQHFGDGTRLSIL.

The sample holds a few counts of this clone. V gene TRBV29-1 combines with J gene TRBJ1-3; D ambiguous. Per germline, CDR1 SQVTM and CDR2 ANQGSEA. This CDR3 has 13 residues. Trimming took off 6 bases at V and 3 bases at J, with 12 bases between the two ends. The CDR3 sequence is CSVEKLRGNTIYF. For the CDR3, the DNA is TGCAGCGTCGAAAAGCTACGTGGAAACACCATATATTTT.

The rearrangement joins TRBV24-1 to TRBJ2-3; weak D call: TRBD1 (6 bases). This CDR3 contains 16 residues. V dropped 0 bases and J dropped 1 base, with 10 bases sitting between them. Germline V lookup: CDR1 KGHDR, CDR2 SFDVKD. CDR3 in amino acids: CATSDLLDSGTDTQYF. The CDR3 bases are TGTGCCACCAGTGATTTGCTGGACAGTGGCACAGATACGCAGTATTTT.

V and J are TRBV27 and TRBJ2-5, with 8 bases matching TRBD1. CDR3 size: 15 residues. Looked up from germline, CDR1 is MNHEY and CDR2 is SMNVEV (reference sequence). V shed 5 bases, J shed 5 bases, and the junction held 10 bases outside the gene matches. The CDR3 spells CASSNVGRGLETQYF. The CDR3 nucleotides read TGTGCCAGCAGTAATGTGGGCAGGGGGCTGGAGACCCAGTACTTC.

The chain carries TRBV7-2 and TRBJ1-4; possible D gene TRBD1, 5 bases. The germline V gene has CDR1 SGHTA and CDR2 FQGNSA. This CDR3 has 14 amino acids. V was clipped by 5 bases and J by 6 bases, with 13 bases between them. The CDR3 region is CASSQTPGYEKLFF. The CDR3 bases are TGTGCCAGCAGCCAAACCCCAGGGTATGAAAAACTGTTTTTT.

In regard to this clone: The junction differs from germline at one of its ends, possibly a read error. V gene TRBV5-1 combines with J gene TRBJ2-7; D is possibly TRBD1 or TRBD2 (6 bases each). The CDR3 sequence is 17 residues long. The germline V gene has CDR1 SGHRS and CDR2 YFSETQ. CDR3 bases: TGCGCCAGCAGGTTGGGGGGTGGGGGGCCCATCTCCTACGAGCAGTACTTC. Translating it yields CASRLGGGGPISYEQYF.

The chain recombines TRBV18 with TRBJ2-1, with 10 bases lining up with TRBD1. V dropped 6 bases and J dropped 9; count of bases not matched to a gene: 11. The CDR3 runs to 15 residues. CDR1 and CDR2 (germline): KGHSH, LQKENI. CDR3 sequence: CASSQVGQGGSEQFF. The CDR3 DNA sequence: TGTGCCAGCTCGCAGGTCGGACAGGGGGGTAGTGAGCAGTTCTTC.

J is TRBJ1-1 and V is TRBV24-1; a weak D match, TRBD1 (6 bases). CDR1 is KGHDR, CDR2 SFDVKD, per germline. V was trimmed by 8 bases and J by 1 base, leaving 19 bases between them. CDR3 length: 16 residues. DNA for the CDR3: TGTGCCACCACCGGACACCCAGGGGAGTGGAACACTGAAGCTTTCTTT. This sequence encodes CATTGHPGEWNTEAFF.

The chain combines TRBV11-3 with TRBJ2-1, with D unresolved. Germline CDR1 and CDR2: SGHNT and YENEEA. The length of the CDR3 is 15 residues. The V end was cut by 0 bases, the J end by 5 bases, with 11 bases between. CDR3 DNA sequence: TGTGCCAGCAGCTTAGATCCAGCCAGAGACAATGAGCAGTTCTTC. It translates to CASSLDPARDNEQFF. Together with reference TRBV11-3 and TRBJ2-1, the CDR3 gives the full variable domain: EAGVVQSPRYKIIEKKQPVAFWCNPISGHNTLYWYLQNLGQGPELLIRYENEEAVDDSQLPKDRFSAERLKGVDSTLKIQPAELGDSAVYLCASSLDPARDNEQFFGPGTRLTVL.

Turning to this clone: The sample holds other DNA sequences that translate to the same CDR3. The chain combines TRBV20-1 with TRBJ2-5; D unclear. Trimming shortened V by 3 bases and J by 5 bases, and 4 bases separated the two germline ends. The CDR3 runs 10 residues. Germline V gene sequence: CDR1 DFQATT, CDR2 SNEGSKA (reference sequence). The chain's CDR3 is CSARRETQYF. The CDR3 nucleotides are TGCAGTGCTAGGCGTGAGACCCAGTACTTC.

The rearrangement uses TRBV1 and TRBJ2-3; TRBD2 was called by the table and not checked on the DNA. TRBV1 is noted as a pseudogene. The CDR3 is 16 residues long. The CDR3 here is CTSSQESKPSTDTQYF. The CDR3 region has the DNA TGCACCAGCAGCCAAGAAAGTAAGCCTAGCACAGATACGCAGTATTTT.

This clone occurred a few times. The chain employs TRBV28 and TRBJ2-5, with D possibly being TRBD1 or TRBD2 (5 bases each). CDR1 is MDHEN, CDR2 SYDVKM, per germline. Trimming cost V 6 bases and J 4 bases, with 18 bases left between them. The CDR3 totals 15 residues. CDR3 sequence reads: CASRHGTYTLETQYF. In nucleotides, the CDR3 is TGTGCCAGCAGGCATGGGACCTATACCTTAGAGACCCAGTACTTC.

This clone was counted once. The genes are TRBV4-2 and TRBJ1-3; TRBD1 agrees at 8 bases. The CDR3 is made up of 15 amino acids. In germline, CDR1 is LGHNA, CDR2 YNFKEQ. J was trimmed by 4 bases and V by 4 bases; bases with no gene match: 6. Here the CDR3 DNA reads TGTGCCAGCAGCCGAGAACAGGGGGGCGGAAACACCATATATTTT. It codes for CASSREQGGGNTIYF.

This sequence joins TRBV7-9 and TRBJ1-5, with D possibly being TRBD1 (5 bases). This CDR3 region has 14 residues. CDR1 is SEHNR and CDR2 is FQNEAQ in the germline V gene (reference sequence). The V gene lost 1 base and the J gene lost 5 bases, with 9 bases spanning the gap. As DNA, the CDR3 is TGTGCCAGCAGCTTAGGCAGGGAGCATCAGCCCCAGCATTTT. Translating gives CASSLGREHQPQHF.

V and J are TRBV19 and TRBJ1-1; D is perhaps TRBD1 (5 bases). V shed 0 bases and J shed 4 bases, with 6 bases lying between them. The CDR3 covers 13 residues. The germline CDR1 and CDR2 sequences are LNHDA and SQIVND (reference sequence). The CDR3 DNA reads TGTGCCAGTAGTATAGACAGGGCCACTGAAGCTTTCTTT. Its translation is CASSIDRATEAFF.

The genes are TRBV2 and TRBJ2-2, with D possibly matching TRBD2 (5 bases). The CDR3 consists of 14 residues. Germline lookup yields CDR1 SNHLY and CDR2 FYNNEI. Trimming cost V 10 bases and J 1 base, with 13 bases left between them. As DNA, the CDR3 is TGTGCCACCGAGCGGACTGGGAACACCGGGGAGCTGTTTTTT. Translating gives CATERTGNTGELFF. The full variable domain, completed using reference TRBV2 and TRBJ2-2, is EPEVTQTPSHQVTQMGQEVILRCVPISNHLYFYWYRQILGQKVEFLVSFYNNEISEKSEIFDDQFSVERPDGSNFTLKIRSTKLEDSAMYFCATERTGNTGELFFGEGSRLTVL.